The present entry profiles one T cell receptor (beta chain) with its context. V trimming: 8 bases; J trimming: 5 bases; junction bases outside the gene matches: 8. The CDR3 has 14 amino acids. Participants' reported clinical history set cohort assignment. Among Cohort 3 donors, those recovered had two negative PCRs, clearance, or symptom resolution. The data stem from a study of blood T cell repertoires in COVID-19. The table came from immunoSEQ multiplex PCR; TCRdb's copy has only in-frame clones and leaves some out. The repertoire holds under 200,000 clones, with 85% to 90% as singletons. The clonotype comes from a woman aged 45 to 65 who had recovered from COVID-19. The chain is built from TRBV23-1 and TRBJ1-5; 8 nucleotides match TRBD1. TRBV23-1 is an ORF, with its function uncertain. The sequencing sample was made of PBMCs or T cells enriched from blood (not recorded which). CDR3 loop: CASVRTGYHQPQHF. The CDR3 DNA reads as TGCGCCAGCGTCAGGACAGGGTACCATCAGCCCCAGCATTTT.